A selection of T cell receptor beta chains follows, all from one sample in a study of cytomegalovirus exposure and HLA in healthy donors. The data were produced by immunoSEQ multiplex PCR, yet TCRdb's version contains in-frame clones alone and is incomplete. The table has about 200,000 clones, around 77% seen once. The sequenced material came from PBMCs. Receptor source: a woman aged 30 to 39 in good health and CMV-seronegative. Each CDR3 is given with its conserved first and last residue. Fields, in order: clone size, D gene, J gene, V gene, CDR3 DNA, CDR3 protein. The D gene is left open where the match is weak. Size tells how often a clone was seen (once, few, many) or the class of an expanded clone, and some rows leave it out.

NA	NA	TRBJ2-5	TRBV18	TGTGCCAGCTCACCATGGCTAGTAGATGAGACCCAGTACTTC	CASSPWLVDETQYF
NA	NA	TRBJ2-5	TRBV4-2	TGTGCCAGCAGCCAACCACAGGGTAGGGAGGGGGAGGCCCAGTACTTC	CASSQPQGREGEAQYF
NA	NA	TRBJ2-7	TRBV7-9	TGTGCCAGCAGCTCCTTGACAGGTCCAAGCTCCTACGAGCAGTACTTC	CASSSLTGPSSYEQYF
once	TRBD1	TRBJ2-3	TRBV28	TGTGCCAGCGGTTTGGGGACAGGGGCATTAGATACGCAGTATTTT	CASGLGTGALDTQYF
NA	TRBD1	TRBJ1-3	TRBV30	TGTGCCTGGAGAATGGGACAGGGCTATAGTGGAAACACCATATATTTT	CAWRMGQGYSGNTIYF
NA	NA	TRBJ1-2	TRBV7-2	TGTGCCAGCAGCTTGGGGGCTGTTGACTATGGCTACACCTTC	CASSLGAVDYGYTF
NA	TRBD1	TRBJ1-5	TRBV4-1	TGCGCCAGCAGCCAAGATCTAGGGGGCGGTCAGCCCCAGCATTTT	CASSQDLGGGQPQHF
NA	TRBD2	TRBJ2-5	TRBV23-1	TGCGCCAGCAGTCAATCGATACTAGCGGGGGTCCAAGAGACCCAGTACTTC	CASSQSILAGVQETQYF
NA	NA	TRBJ2-5	TRBV6-1	TGTGCCAGCAGTGAATGGGGACTGTCCCAAGAGACCCAGTACTTC	CASSEWGLSQETQYF
few	TRBD2	TRBJ2-7	TRBV14	TGTGCCAGCAGCCAAGAGGACCTGCTAGCGGCCGGCTCCTACGAGCAGTACTTC	CASSQEDLLAAGSYEQYF
once	NA	TRBJ1-1	TRBV7-8	TGTGCCAGCAGCTTGACCAGGGGTCAAGCGGACACTGAAGCTTTCTTT	CASSLTRGQADTEAFF
NA	NA	TRBJ2-7	TRBV2	TGTGCCAGCAGTGTTTCGGGATACGAGCAGTACTTC	CASSVSGYEQYF
NA	NA	TRBJ1-1	TRBV5-1	TGCGCCAGCAGCACGGACAGTTTGGTTGAAGCTTTCTTT	CASSTDSLVEAFF
NA	NA	TRBJ1-4	TRBV28	TGTGCCAGCAGTTCCTGGGGGGGTTCTAATGAAAAACTGTTTTTT	CASSSWGGSNEKLFF
NA	NA	TRBJ1-2	TRBV6-1	TGTGCCAGCACTTTCGGACAGAACTATGGCTACACCTTC	CASTFGQNYGYTF
NA	TRBD2	TRBJ2-7	TRBV6-1	TGTGCCAGCAGTGATCCCCGCGCTAGCGGGGGTCCCCCTGGGGAGCAGTACTTC	CASSDPRASGGPPGEQYF
NA	NA	TRBJ2-5	TRBV11-3	TGTGCCAGCAGCTTTAGTTCCCAAGAGACCCAGTACTTC	CASSFSSQETQYF
NA	TRBD1	TRBJ2-7	TRBV4-1	TGCGCCAGCAGCCGTATAGGGACAGGGATATACGAGCAGTACTTC	CASSRIGTGIYEQYF
few	NA	TRBJ1-5	TRBV2	TGTGCCAGCAGTGGGACAGACTATCAGCCCCAGCATTTT	CASSGTDYQPQHF
NA	TRBD1	TRBJ2-5	TRBV6-1	TGTGCCAGCAGTGAATGGACAGGTCGGGACCAAGAGACCCAGTACTTC	CASSEWTGRDQETQYF
NA	NA	TRBJ2-7	TRBV28	TGTGCCACCAAACGGGGCTCCTACGAGCAGTACTTC	CATKRGSYEQYF
NA	TRBD1	TRBJ1-1	TRBV11-2	TGTGCCAGCAGCTTAGACCTGGGACAGGGGCGCCAAGCTTTCTTT	CASSLDLGQGRQAFF
few	NA	TRBJ1-2	TRBV30	TGTGCCTGGAGTGGAGGGAACGGTGGCTACACCTTC	CAWSGGNGGYTF
NA	NA	TRBJ2-1	TRBV7-9	TGTGCCAGCAGCTCGGGAGAGTGGGGCCTATACAATGAGCAGTTCTTC	CASSSGEWGLYNEQFF
once	NA	TRBJ1-2	TRBV30	TGTGCCTGGAGTCTAGGCAGTGTCAACTATGGCTACACCTTC	CAWSLGSVNYGYTF
NA	NA	TRBJ2-1	TRBV12-5	TGTGCTAGTGGTCTTCGGACAGACGAGCAGTTCTTC	CASGLRTDEQFF
NA	TRBD1	TRBJ1-5	TRBV19	TGTGCCAGTAGTGCGCCAGGGGGATCGATTCAGCCCCAGCATTTT	CASSAPGGSIQPQHF
once	NA	TRBJ2-7	TRBV7-9	TGTGCCAGCAGCTTACGAGGGAACTACGAGCAGTACTTC	CASSLRGNYEQYF
NA	NA	TRBJ1-3	TRBV2	TGTGCCAGCAGTGATTTGATCGGGGGAAACACCATATATTTT	CASSDLIGGNTIYF